These T cell receptor beta chains were read from a single sample in a study of blood T cell repertoires in COVID-19. Profiled with immunoSEQ multiplex PCR; TCRdb holds only in-frame clones, not every one. The table shows tens of thousands of clones, with around 90% occurring only once. Sequencing was carried out using peripheral blood. Every receptor here comes from a man aged 50-59 years with active COVID-19. CDR3s include the opening cysteine and the closing phenylalanine or tryptophan. A D gene is named only where the DNA matches it firmly. Clone sizes are given selectively: once, few, many, or a class where the clone is expanded.

clone_size	cdr3_length	j_call	d_call	v_call	cdr3_aa	cdr3_nt
.	14	TRBJ2-3	.	TRBV28	CASVRRASTDTQYF	TGTGCCAGTGTCAGGCGGGCTAGCACAGATACGCAGTATTTT
once	12	TRBJ2-3	.	TRBV6-4	CASSDSVDTQYF	TGTGCCAGCAGTGATTCAGTAGATACGCAGTATTTT
.	18	TRBJ2-4	TRBD2	TRBV9	CASSVEASGTPGENIQYF	TGTGCCAGCAGCGTAGAGGCTAGCGGGACCCCCGGGGAAAACATTCAGTACTTC
.	14	TRBJ2-7	TRBD2	TRBV28	CASSKAGAKNKQYF	TGTGCCAGCAGTAAGGCGGGAGCCAAAAACAAGCAGTACTTC
.	13	TRBJ2-7	.	TRBV5-1	CASSDGQSYEQYF	TGCGCCAGCAGCGACGGACAGTCCTACGAGCAGTACTTC
once	13	TRBJ2-7	TRBD1	TRBV7-2	CASSLRTGYEQYF	TGTGCCAGCAGCCTACGGACAGGCTACGAGCAGTACTTC
.	11	TRBJ1-2	.	TRBV30	CAWNYGAGYTF	TGTGCCTGGAACTATGGGGCTGGCTACACCTTC
.	12	TRBJ2-2	.	TRBV19	CATPTLRGELFF	TGTGCCACTCCCACCCTGCGGGGGGAGCTGTTTTTT
.	15	TRBJ2-7	.	TRBV6-2/TRBV6-3	CASSSPWAGSYEQYF	TGTGCCAGCAGTTCCCCCTGGGCGGGGTCCTACGAGCAGTACTTC
.	15	TRBJ2-3	.	TRBV7-9	CASSPDGVRTDTQYF	TGTGCCAGCAGCCCCGACGGGGTGCGCACAGATACGCAGTATTTT
.	13	TRBJ1-1	.	TRBV28	CASSWGQNTEAFF	TGTGCCAGCAGTTGGGGACAAAACACTGAAGCTTTCTTT
.	13	TRBJ2-3	.	TRBV3-1/TRBV3-2	CASSQAAADTQYF	TGTGCCAGCAGCCAGGCGGCAGCAGATACGCAGTATTTT
.	19	TRBJ2-6	TRBD1	TRBV29-1	CSVAGTGEVALSGANVLTF	TGCAGCGTAGCCGGGACAGGGGAGGTTGCTCTCTCTGGGGCCAACGTCCTGACTTTC
.	20	TRBJ2-2	.	TRBV11-2	CASSLECGDSSYSNTGELFF	TGTGCCAGCAGCTTAGAGTGCGGGGACAGTTCCTACTCGAACACCGGGGAGCTGTTTTTT
.	16	TRBJ1-1	.	TRBV19	CASRREVGLRNTEAFF	TGTGCCAGTAGAAGGGAGGTCGGATTAAGGAACACTGAAGCTTTCTTT
.	12	TRBJ1-1	.	TRBV28	CASAGGDTEAFF	TGTGCCAGCGCGGGGGGGGACACTGAAGCTTTCTTT
.	15	TRBJ2-5	.	TRBV6-1	CASSEDHTLGETQYF	TGTGCCAGCAGTGAAGATCACACCCTCGGGGAGACCCAGTACTTC
once	16	TRBJ2-1	TRBD2	TRBV3-1/TRBV3-2	CASSHRGRTSYNEQFF	TGTGCCAGCAGCCACCGCGGGAGGACTTCCTACAATGAGCAGTTCTTC
.	13	TRBJ2-5	.	TRBV6-5	CASTPTAQETQYF	TGTGCCAGCACGCCCACAGCCCAAGAGACCCAGTACTTC
.	15	TRBJ2-7	TRBD2	TRBV10-3	CAISEGTSGRNEQYF	TGTGCCATCAGTGAAGGGACTAGCGGGAGGAACGAGCAGTACTTC
.	15	TRBJ2-1	TRBD1	TRBV18	CASSPDRAGYNEQFF	TGTGCCAGCTCACCGGACAGGGCGGGATACAATGAGCAGTTCTTC
.	17	TRBJ1-2	.	TRBV6-2/TRBV6-3	CASSPSLKGQAYWGYTF	TGTGCCAGCAGTCCCTCTCTCAAGGGGCAGGCCTACTGGGGCTACACCTTC
.	16	TRBJ1-3	TRBD1	TRBV11-1	CASSSWTGDSGNTIYF	TGTGCCAGCAGCTCCTGGACAGGAGACTCTGGAAACACCATATATTTT
.	19	TRBJ2-1	.	TRBV29-1	CSVEDDSRGRVSSYNEQFF	TGCAGCGTTGAAGATGACTCGCGGGGCAGGGTGAGCTCCTACAATGAGCAGTTCTTC
.	18	TRBJ2-1	.	TRBV11-2	CASSPIAVLAKNYNEQFF	TGTGCCAGCAGCCCGATAGCCGTTTTAGCGAAAAACTACAATGAGCAGTTCTTC
.	17	TRBJ1-2	TRBD1	TRBV7-2	CASSPQGTTTGSYGYTF	TGTGCCAGCAGCCCCCAGGGCACAACGACAGGGAGCTATGGCTACACCTTC
.	14	TRBJ2-5	.	TRBV27	CASSSQGIGETQYF	TGTGCCAGCAGTTCACAGGGAATTGGAGAGACCCAGTACTTC
.	18	TRBJ2-5	TRBD2	TRBV4-2	CASSQEGLAGAPGETQYF	TGTGCCAGCAGCCAAGAAGGGTTAGCGGGGGCCCCGGGAGAGACCCAGTACTTC
.	18	TRBJ1-2	TRBD1	TRBV11-3	CASSPNHARDRVNYGYTF	TGTGCCAGCAGCCCAAACCATGCCCGGGACAGGGTTAACTATGGCTACACCTTC
.	13	TRBJ2-1	.	TRBV27	CASTQRGPNEQFF	TGTGCCAGCACCCAACGCGGGCCCAATGAGCAGTTCTTC
.	11	TRBJ2-7	.	TRBV20-1	CSARPLYEQYF	TGCAGTGCTAGACCCCTATACGAGCAGTACTTC
.	12	TRBJ1-1	TRBD1	TRBV24-1	CATHGQGPEAFF	TGTGCCACCCATGGACAGGGCCCTGAAGCTTTCTTT
.	17	TRBJ1-5	.	TRBV19	CASSPGGLGYSNQPQHF	TGTGCCAGTAGCCCGGGAGGATTGGGTTATAGCAATCAGCCCCAGCATTTT